This TCR beta chain was retrieved from a study of cytomegalovirus exposure and HLA in healthy donors. Regarding the study as a whole: No immune exposure information besides CMV serostatus was available. TCR beta sequences reportedly predicted the HLA-A and HLA-B alleles of most subjects accurately.

In the PCR, 60 Vbeta and 13 Jbeta primers were used. Clones were read by immunoSEQ multiplex PCR, and TCRdb kept only the in-frame ones, dropping some. The profile shows approximately 110,000 clones, approximately 80% of them singletons. As for this clone: The antigen is unknown.

The CDR3 has 15 amino acids. Germline V gives CDR1 SGHAT, CDR2 FQNNGV. The trim removed 5 bases at V and 3 bases at J, leaving 4 bases unmatched. This TCR came from a male donor in good health and CMV-seronegative. Sequenced input: PBMCs. The V gene is TRBV11-2, the J gene TRBJ2-7, with 13 bases fitting TRBD2. Here the CDR3 reads CASSGTSGIRYEQYF. The CDR3 DNA follows: TGTGCCAGCAGCGGGACTAGCGGGATCCGCTACGAGCAGTACTTC.